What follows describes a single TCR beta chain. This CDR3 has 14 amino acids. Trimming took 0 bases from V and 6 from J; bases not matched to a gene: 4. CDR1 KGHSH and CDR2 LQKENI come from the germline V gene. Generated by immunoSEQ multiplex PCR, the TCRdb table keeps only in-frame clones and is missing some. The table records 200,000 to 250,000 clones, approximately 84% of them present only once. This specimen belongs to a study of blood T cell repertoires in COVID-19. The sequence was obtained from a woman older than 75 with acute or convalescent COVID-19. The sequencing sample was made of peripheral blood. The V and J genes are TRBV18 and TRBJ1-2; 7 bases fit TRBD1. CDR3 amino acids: CASSPPRQGDGYTF. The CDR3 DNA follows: TGTGCCAGCTCACCACCGCGACAGGGAGATGGCTACACCTTC.